This TCR beta chain was captured in a study of graft-versus-host responses after intestinal transplantation. Looking at the study overall: Tacrolimus plus steroids were given to all recipients for approximately three years, preceded by anti-thymocyte globulin induction. Overall study findings and caveats: Some GvH clones appeared in ileal mucosa or blood before recipient bone marrow.

Graft-derived tissue was subjected to processing to liberate intraepithelial and lamina propria lymphocytes. Note on this clone: The antigen is undetermined.

Assay: immunoSEQ multiplex PCR; the TCRdb copy retains only in-frame clones and omits some. The sample lists roughly 5,000 clones; about 75% were seen once. Germline values: CDR1 SGHNT, CDR2 YYREEE (reference sequence). Losses at the gene ends were 4 bases for V and 7 bases for J; bases not matched to a gene: 7. The CDR3 length is 14 residues. Sequences were derived from ileum tissue, sampled about 240 days after intestinal transplant. The chain joins TRBV5-4 to TRBJ2-2, with 7 bases aligning to TRBD1. The sequence came from a human patient who received an intestinal transplant, so some T cells may come from the graft donor. In nucleotides, the CDR3 is TGTGCCAGCAGCGCACAGGGGCTCGGCGGGGAGCTGTTTTTT. As protein: CASSAQGLGGELFF.